This T cell receptor (beta chain) was sequenced for a study of T cell responses to AZD1222 COVID-19 vaccine. Broader study findings: The donor cohort was predominantly white British with a female majority, and clonal diversity may have been underestimated. Unmutated regions of variants are reportedly targeted by nearly half of spike-specific TCRs. In all cases, repertoires were sampled only after the peak T cell response.

Note on this clone: Its antigen is undetermined.

Sequencing used immunoSEQ multiplex PCR; TCRdb keeps in-frame clones, though not all of them. This repertoire shows more than 150,000 clones, just over 85% found once; its top ten account for 0.49%. Germline assignment: CDR1 SEHNR and CDR2 FQNEAQ (reference sequence). Trimming left V 1 base short and J 5 bases short, with 9 bases between. The CDR3 covers 15 residues. This clonotype originated in an adult in good health. Here the sequenced sample was peripheral blood, taken on day 0 of AZD1222 vaccination. The chain combines TRBV7-9 with TRBJ1-6; D is unclear. CDR3 amino acids: CASSLVEGDNSPLHF. The DNA of the CDR3 is TGTGCCAGCAGCTTAGTTGAGGGAGATAATTCACCCCTCCACTTT.